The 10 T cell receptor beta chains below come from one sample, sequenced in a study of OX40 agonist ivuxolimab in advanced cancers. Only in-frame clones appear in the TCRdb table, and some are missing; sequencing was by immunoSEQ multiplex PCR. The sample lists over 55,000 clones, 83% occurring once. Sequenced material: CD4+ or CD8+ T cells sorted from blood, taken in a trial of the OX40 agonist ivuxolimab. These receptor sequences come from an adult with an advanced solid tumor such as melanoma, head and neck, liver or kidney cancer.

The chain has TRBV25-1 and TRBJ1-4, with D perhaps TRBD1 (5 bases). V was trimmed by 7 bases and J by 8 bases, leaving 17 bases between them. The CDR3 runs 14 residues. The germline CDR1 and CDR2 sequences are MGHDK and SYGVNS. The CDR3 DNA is TGTGCCAGCACGGGGGGGGAGGGTGCCGAAAAACTGTTTTTT. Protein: CASTGGEGAEKLFF.

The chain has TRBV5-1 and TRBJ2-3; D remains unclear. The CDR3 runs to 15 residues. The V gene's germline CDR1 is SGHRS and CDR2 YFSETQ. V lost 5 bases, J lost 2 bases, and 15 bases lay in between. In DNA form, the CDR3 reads TGCGCCAGCAGGAAGTGGAGCGAGACCACAGATACGCAGTATTTT. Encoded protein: CASRKWSETTDTQYF.

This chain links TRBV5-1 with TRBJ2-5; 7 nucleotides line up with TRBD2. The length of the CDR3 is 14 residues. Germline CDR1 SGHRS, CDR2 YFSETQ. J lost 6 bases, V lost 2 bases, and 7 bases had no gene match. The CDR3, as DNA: TGCGCCAGCAGCTTAGGACTAGAAGTCAAGACCCAGTACTTC. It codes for CASSLGLEVKTQYF.

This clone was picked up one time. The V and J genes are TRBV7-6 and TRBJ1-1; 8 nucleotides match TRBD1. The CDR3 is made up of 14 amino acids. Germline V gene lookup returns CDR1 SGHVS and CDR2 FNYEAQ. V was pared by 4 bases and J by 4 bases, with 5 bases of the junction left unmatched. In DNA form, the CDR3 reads TGTGCCAGCAGCTCTCAGGGGGCGGTCACTGAAGCTTTCTTT. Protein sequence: CASSSQGAVTEAFF. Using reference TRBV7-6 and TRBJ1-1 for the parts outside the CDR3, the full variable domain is GAGVSQSPRYKVTKRGQDVALRCDPISGHVSLYWYRQALGQGPEFLTYFNYEAQQDKSGLPNDRFSAERPEGSISTLTIQRTEQRDSAMYRCASSSQGAVTEAFFGQGTRLTVV.

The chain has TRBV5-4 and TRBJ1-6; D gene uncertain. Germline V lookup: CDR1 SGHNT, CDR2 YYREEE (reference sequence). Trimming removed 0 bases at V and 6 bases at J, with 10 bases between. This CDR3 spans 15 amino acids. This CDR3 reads CASSLGGGPNSPLHF. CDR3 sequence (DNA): TGTGCCAGCAGCTTGGGGGGTGGGCCTAATTCACCCCTCCACTTT.

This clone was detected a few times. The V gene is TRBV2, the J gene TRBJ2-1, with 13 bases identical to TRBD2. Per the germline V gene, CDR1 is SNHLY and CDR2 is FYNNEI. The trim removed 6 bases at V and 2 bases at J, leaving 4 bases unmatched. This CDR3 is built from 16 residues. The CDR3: CASRAGTSGTYNEQFF. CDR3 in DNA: TGTGCCAGCAGGGCGGGGACTAGCGGGACCTACAATGAGCAGTTCTTC.

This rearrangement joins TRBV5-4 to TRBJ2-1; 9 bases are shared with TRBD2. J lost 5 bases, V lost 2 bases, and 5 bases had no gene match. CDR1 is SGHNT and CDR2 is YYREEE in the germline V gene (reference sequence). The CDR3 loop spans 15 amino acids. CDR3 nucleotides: TGTGCCAGCAGCTTCCCAGCGGGGGGCCACAATGAGCAGTTCTTC. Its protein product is CASSFPAGGHNEQFF.

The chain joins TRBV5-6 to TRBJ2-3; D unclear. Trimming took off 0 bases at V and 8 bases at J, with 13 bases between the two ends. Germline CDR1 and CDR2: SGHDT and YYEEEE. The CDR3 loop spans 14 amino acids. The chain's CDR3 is CASSLAGPLGTQYF. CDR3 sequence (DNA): TGTGCCAGCAGCTTGGCCGGACCCCTCGGTACGCAGTATTTT.

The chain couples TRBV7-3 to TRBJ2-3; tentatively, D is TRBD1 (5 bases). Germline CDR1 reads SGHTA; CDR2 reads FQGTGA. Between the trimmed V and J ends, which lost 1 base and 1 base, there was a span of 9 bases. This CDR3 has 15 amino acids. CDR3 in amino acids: CASSLNGHRTDTQYF. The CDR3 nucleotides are TGTGCCAGCAGCTTAAATGGACACCGCACAGATACGCAGTATTTT. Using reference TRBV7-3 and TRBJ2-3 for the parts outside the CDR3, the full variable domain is GAGVSQTPSNKVTEKGKYVELRCDPISGHTALYWYRQSLGQGPEFLIYFQGTGAADDSGLPNDRFFAVRPEGSVSTLKIQRTERGDSAVYLCASSLNGHRTDTQYFGPGTRLTVL.

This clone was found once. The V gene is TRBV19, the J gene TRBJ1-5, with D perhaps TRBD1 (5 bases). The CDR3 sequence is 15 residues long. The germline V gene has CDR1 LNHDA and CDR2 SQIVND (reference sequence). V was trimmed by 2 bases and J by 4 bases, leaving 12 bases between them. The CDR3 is CASSINRGRNQPQHF. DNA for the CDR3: TGTGCCAGTAGTATAAACCGGGGGAGAAATCAGCCCCAGCATTTT.